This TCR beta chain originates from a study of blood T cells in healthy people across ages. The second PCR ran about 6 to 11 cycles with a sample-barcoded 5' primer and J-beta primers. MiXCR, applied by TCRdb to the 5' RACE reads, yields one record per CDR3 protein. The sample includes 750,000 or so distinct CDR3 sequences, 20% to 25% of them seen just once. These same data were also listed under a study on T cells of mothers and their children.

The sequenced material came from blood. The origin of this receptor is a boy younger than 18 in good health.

The CDR3 bases are TGTGCCAGCGGTTCCCCGCTTAGCGGGATGGAGACCCAGTACTTC. Translated: CASGSPLSGMETQYF. The V and J genes are TRBV7-9 and TRBJ2-5, with TRBD2 matching over 8 bases. The CDR3 has 15 residues. J gave up 5 bases and V 8 bases, and 13 bases lay outside the gene matches. CDR1 and CDR2 from the germline V gene are SEHNR and FQNEAQ (reference sequence). The whole variable domain, remainder taken from reference TRBV7-9 and TRBJ2-5, is DTGVSQNPRHKITKRGQNVTFRCDPISEHNRLYWYRQTLGQGPEFLTYFQNEAQLEKSRLLSDRFSAERPKGSFSTLEIQRTEQGDSAMYLCASGSPLSGMETQYFGPGTRLLVL.